This T cell receptor beta chain was obtained from a study of T cell responses to AZD1222 COVID-19 vaccine. The CDR3 extends over 13 amino acids. After removal of 6 bases from V and 7 bases from J, the junction contained 8 bases not matched to a gene. Some clones are missing from TCRdb's copy, which holds only in-frame ones; the method was immunoSEQ multiplex PCR. The sample includes tens of thousands of clones, about 89% of them seen just once. Material: peripheral blood, obtained on day 0 of AZD1222 vaccination. The rearrangement joins TRBV12-3 or TRBV12-4 to TRBJ1-2, with TRBD1 identical over 7 bases. The receptor was isolated from an adult in good health. The CDR3 reads CASSTGQFLGYTF. Written as DNA, the CDR3 is TGTGCCAGCAGCACGGGACAGTTTCTTGGCTACACCTTC.